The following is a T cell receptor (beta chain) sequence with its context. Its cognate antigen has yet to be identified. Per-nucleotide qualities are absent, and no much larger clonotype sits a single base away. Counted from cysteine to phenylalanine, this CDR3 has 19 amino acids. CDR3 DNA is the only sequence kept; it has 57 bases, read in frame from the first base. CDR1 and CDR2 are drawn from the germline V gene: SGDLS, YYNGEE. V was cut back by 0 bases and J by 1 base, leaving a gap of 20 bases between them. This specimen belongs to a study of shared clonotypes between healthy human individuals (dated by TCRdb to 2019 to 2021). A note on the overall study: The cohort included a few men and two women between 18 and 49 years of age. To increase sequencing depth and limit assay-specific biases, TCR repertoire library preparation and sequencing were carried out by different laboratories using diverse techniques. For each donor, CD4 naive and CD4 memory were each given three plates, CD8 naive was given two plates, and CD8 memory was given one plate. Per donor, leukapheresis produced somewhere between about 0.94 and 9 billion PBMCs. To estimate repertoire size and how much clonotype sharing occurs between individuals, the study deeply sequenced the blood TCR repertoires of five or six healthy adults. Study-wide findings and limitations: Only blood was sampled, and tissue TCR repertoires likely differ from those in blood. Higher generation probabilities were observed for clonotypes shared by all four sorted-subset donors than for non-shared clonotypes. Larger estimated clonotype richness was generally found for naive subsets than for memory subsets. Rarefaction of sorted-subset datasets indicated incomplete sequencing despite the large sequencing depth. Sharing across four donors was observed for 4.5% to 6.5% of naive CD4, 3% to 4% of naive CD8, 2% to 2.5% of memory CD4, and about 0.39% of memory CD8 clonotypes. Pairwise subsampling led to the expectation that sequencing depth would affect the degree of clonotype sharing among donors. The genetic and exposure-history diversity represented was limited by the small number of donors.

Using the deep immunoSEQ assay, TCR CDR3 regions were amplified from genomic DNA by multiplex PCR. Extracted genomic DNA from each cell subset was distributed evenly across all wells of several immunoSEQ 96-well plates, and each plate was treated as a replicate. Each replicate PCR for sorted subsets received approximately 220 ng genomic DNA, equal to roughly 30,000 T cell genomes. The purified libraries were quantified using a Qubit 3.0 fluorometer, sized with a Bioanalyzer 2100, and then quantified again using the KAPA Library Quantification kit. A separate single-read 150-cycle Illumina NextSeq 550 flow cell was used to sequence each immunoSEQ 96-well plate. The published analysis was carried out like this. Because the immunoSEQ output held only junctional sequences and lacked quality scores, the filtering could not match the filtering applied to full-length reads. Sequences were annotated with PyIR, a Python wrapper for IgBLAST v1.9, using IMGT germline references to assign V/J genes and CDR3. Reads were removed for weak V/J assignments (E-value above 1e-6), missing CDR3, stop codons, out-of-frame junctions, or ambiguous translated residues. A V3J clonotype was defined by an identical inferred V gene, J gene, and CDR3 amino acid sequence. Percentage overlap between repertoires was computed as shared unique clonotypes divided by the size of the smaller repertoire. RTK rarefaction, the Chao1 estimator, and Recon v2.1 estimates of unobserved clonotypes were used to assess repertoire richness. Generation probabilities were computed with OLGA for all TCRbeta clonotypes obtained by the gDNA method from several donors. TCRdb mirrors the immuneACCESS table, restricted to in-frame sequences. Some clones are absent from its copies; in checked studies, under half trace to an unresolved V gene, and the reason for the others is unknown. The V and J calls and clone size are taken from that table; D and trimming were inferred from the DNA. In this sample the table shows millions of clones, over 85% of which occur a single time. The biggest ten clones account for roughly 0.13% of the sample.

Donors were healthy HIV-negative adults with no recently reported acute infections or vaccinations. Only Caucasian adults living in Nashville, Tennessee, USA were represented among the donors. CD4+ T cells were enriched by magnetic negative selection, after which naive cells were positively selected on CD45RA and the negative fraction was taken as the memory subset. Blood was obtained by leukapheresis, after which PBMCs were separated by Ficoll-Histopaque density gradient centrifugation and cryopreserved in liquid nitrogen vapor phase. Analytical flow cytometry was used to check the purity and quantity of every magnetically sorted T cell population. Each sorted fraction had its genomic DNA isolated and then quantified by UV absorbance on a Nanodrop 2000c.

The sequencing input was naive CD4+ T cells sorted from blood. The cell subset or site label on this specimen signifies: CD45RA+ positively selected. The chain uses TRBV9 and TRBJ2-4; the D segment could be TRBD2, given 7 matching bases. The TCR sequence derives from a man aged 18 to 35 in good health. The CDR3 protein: CASSVESGKGGWAKNIQYF. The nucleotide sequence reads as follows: TGTGCCAGCAGCGTAGAGAGCGGGAAAGGGGGATGGGCCAAAAACATTCAGTACTTC.